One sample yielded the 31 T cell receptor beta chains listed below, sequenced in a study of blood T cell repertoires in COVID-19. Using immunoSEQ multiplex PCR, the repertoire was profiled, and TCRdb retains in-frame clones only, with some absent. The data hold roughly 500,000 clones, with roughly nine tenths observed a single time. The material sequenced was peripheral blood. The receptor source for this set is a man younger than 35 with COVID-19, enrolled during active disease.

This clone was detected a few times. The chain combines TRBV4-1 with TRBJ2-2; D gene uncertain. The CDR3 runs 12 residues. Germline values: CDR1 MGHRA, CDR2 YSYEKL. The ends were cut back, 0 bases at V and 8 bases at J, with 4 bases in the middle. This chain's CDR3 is CASSQDPGELFF. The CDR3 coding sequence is TGCGCCAGCAGCCAAGATCCGGGGGAGCTGTTTTTT.

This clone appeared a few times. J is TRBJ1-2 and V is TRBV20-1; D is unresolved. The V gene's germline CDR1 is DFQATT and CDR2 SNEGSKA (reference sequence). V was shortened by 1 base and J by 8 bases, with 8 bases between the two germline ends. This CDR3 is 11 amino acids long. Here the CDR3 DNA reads TGCAGTGCTAGAGGGGTGAGGGGCTACACCTTC. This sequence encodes CSARGVRGYTF.

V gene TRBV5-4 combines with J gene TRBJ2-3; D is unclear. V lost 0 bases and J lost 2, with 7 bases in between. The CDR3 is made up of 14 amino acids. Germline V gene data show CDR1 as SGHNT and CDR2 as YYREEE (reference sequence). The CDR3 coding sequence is TGTGCCAGCAGCTTGGACAGCAACACAGATACGCAGTATTTT. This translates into CASSLDSNTDTQYF.

The DNA for the CDR3 is TGTGCCAGCAGTGAGCAAGGCAGACTTAATAATTCACCCCTCCACTTT. It specifies CASSEQGRLNNSPLHF. V is TRBV2 and J is TRBJ1-6; D is uncertain. This CDR3 region has 16 residues. Trimming removed 3 bases at V and 5 bases at J, with 14 bases between. Germline V gene data show CDR1 as SNHLY and CDR2 as FYNNEI.

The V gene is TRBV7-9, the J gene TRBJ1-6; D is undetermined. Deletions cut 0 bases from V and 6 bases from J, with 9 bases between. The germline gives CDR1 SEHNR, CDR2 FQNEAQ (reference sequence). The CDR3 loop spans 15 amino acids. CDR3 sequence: CASSLASLSNSPLHF. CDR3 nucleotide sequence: TGTGCCAGCAGCTTAGCTAGCCTGAGTAATTCACCCCTCCACTTT.

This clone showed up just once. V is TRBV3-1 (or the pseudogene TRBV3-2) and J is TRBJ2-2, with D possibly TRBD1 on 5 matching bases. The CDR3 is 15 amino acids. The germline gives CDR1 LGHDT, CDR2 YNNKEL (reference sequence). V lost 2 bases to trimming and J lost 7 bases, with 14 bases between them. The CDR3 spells CASSQNLQGYGELFF. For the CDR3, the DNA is TGTGCCAGCAGCCAAAACCTCCAGGGTTACGGGGAGCTGTTTTTT.

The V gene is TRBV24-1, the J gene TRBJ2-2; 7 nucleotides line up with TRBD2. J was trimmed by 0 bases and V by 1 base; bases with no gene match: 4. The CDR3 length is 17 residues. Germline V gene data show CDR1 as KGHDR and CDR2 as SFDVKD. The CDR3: CATSDLGAGANTGELFF. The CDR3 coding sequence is TGTGCCACCAGTGATTTAGGGGCGGGAGCGAACACCGGGGAGCTGTTTTTT.

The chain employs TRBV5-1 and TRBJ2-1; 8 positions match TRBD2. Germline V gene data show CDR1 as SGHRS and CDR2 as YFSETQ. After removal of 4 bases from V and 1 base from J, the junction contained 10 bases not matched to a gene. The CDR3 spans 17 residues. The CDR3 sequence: CASSVDTSGGSYNEQFF. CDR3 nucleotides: TGCGCCAGCAGCGTCGATACTAGCGGAGGGTCCTACAATGAGCAGTTCTTC.

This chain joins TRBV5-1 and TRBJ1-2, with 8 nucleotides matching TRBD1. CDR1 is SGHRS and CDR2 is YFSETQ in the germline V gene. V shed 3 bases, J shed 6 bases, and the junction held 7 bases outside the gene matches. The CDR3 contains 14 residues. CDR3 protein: CASSSQGAQNGYTF. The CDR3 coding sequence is TGCGCCAGCAGCTCGCAGGGGGCGCAAAATGGCTACACCTTC.

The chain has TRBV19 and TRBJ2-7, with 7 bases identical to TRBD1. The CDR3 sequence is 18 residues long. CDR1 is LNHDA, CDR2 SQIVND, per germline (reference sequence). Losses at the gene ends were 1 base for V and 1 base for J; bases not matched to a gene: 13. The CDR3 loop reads CASSIVVGSRDSSYEQYF. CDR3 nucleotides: TGTGCCAGTAGTATAGTGGTGGGATCGAGGGACAGTTCCTACGAGCAGTACTTC.

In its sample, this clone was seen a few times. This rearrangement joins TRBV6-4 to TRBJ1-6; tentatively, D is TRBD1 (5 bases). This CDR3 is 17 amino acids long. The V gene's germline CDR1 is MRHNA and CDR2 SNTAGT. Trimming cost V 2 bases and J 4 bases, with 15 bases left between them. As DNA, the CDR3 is TGTGCCAGCAGTGACAGGCCGGTGAAGGGGTATAATTCACCCCTCCACTTT. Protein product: CASSDRPVKGYNSPLHF.

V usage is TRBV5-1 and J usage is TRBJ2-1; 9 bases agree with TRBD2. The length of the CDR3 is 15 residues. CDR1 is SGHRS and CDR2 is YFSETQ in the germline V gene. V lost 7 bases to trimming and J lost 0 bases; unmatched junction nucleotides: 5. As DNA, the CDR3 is TGCGCCAGCGACGTAGCGGGGGACTCCTACAATGAGCAGTTCTTC. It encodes CASDVAGDSYNEQFF. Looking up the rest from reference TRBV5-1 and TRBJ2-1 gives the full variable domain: KAGVTQTPRYLIKTRGQQVTLSCSPISGHRSVSWYQQTPGQGLQFLFEYFSETQRNKGNFPGRFSGRQFSNSRSEMNVSTLELGDSALYLCASDVAGDSYNEQFFGPGTRLTVL.

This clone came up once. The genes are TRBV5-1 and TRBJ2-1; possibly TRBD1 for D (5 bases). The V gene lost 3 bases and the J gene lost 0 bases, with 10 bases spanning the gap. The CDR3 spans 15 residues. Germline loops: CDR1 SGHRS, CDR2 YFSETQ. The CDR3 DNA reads TGCGCCAGCAGCTCTCAGGGTATCTCCTACAATGAGCAGTTCTTC. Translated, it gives CASSSQGISYNEQFF.

CDR3 DNA sequence: TGTGCCAGCAGCGGTCTAGCGGGAGCCGACACCGGGGAGCTGTTTTTT. Translating gives CASSGLAGADTGELFF. The V call is TRBV9, the J call TRBJ2-2, with 10 bases aligning to TRBD2. The length of the CDR3 is 16 residues. The germline V gene has CDR1 SGDLS and CDR2 YYNGEE. The trim removed 3 bases at V and 3 bases at J, leaving 5 bases unmatched.

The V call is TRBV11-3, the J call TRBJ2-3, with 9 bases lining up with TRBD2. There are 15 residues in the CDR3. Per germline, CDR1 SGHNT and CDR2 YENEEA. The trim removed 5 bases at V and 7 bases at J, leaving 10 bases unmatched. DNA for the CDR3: TGTGCCAGCAGCCCAGGGGCTAGCGGGATGAATACGCAGTATTTT. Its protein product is CASSPGASGMNTQYF.

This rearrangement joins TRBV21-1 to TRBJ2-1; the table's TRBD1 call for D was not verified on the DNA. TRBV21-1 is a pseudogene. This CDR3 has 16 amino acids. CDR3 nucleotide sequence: TGTGCCAGCAGCAAAGGCCCGGGACAGGGGGCTTGTGAGCAGTTCTTC. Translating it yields CASSKGPGQGACEQFF.

The CDR3 bases are TGTGCCAGCAGCTCATCCGGGACAGGGGATAGAGGCTACACCTTC. Encoded protein: CASSSSGTGDRGYTF. The chain recombines TRBV7-9 with TRBJ1-2, with 10 bases fitting TRBD1. The trim removed 4 bases at V and 8 bases at J, leaving 10 bases unmatched. The CDR3 runs 15 residues. Germline loops: CDR1 SEHNR, CDR2 FQNEAQ (reference sequence).

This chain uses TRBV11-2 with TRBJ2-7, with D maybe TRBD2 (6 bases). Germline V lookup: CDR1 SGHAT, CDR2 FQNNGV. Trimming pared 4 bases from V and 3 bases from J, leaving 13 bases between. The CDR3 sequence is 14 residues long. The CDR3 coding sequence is TGTGCCAGCAGCTCGATAGCGGACTACTACGAGCAGTACTTC. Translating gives CASSSIADYYEQYF.

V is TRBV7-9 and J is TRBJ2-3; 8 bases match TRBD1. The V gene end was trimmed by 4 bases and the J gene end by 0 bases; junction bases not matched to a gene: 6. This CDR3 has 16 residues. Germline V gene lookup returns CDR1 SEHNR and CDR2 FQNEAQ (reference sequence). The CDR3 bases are TGTGCCAGCAGCTCAGACAGGGGTCCTAGCACAGATACGCAGTATTTT. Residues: CASSSDRGPSTDTQYF.

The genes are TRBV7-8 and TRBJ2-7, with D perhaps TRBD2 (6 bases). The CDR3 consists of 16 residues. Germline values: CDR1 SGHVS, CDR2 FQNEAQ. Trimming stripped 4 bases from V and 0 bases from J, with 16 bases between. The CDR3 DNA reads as TGTGCCAGCAGCTCCCATGGGGGGACGAGCTCCTACGAGCAGTACTTC. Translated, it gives CASSSHGGTSSYEQYF. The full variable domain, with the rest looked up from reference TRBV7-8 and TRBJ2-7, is GAGVSQSPRYKVAKRGQDVALRCDPISGHVSLFWYQQALGQGPEFLTYFQNEAQLDKSGLPSDRFFAERPEGSVSTLKIQRTQQEDSAVYLCASSSHGGTSSYEQYFGPGTRLTVT.

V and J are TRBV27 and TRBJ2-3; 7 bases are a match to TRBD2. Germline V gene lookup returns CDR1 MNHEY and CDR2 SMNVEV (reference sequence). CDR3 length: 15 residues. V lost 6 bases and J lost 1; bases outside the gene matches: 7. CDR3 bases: TGTGCCAGCAGCCCCTGGGAGGGCCGCACAGATACGCAGTATTTT. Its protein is CASSPWEGRTDTQYF.

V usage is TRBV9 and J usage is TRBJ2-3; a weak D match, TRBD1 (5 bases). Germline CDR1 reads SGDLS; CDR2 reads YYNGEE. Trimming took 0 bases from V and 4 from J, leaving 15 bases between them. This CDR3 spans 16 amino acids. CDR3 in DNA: TGTGCCAGCAGCGTAGTAGTAGGGGCTTTCGCAGATACGCAGTATTTT. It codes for CASSVVVGAFADTQYF. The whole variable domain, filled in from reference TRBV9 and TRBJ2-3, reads DSGVTQTPKHLITATGQRVTLRCSPRSGDLSVYWYQQSLDQGLQFLIQYYNGEERAKGNILERFSAQQFPDLHSELNLSSLELGDSALYFCASSVVVGAFADTQYFGPGTRLTVL.

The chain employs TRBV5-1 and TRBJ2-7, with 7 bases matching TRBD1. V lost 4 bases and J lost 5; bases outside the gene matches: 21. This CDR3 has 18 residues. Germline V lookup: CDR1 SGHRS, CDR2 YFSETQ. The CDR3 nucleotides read TGCGCCAGCAGCCAAGGCCCTTTACAGGGGCCATACCCTGACGAGCAGTACTTC. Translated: CASSQGPLQGPYPDEQYF.

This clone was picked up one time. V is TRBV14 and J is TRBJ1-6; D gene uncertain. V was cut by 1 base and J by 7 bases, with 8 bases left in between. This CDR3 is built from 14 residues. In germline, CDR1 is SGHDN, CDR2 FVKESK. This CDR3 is CASSQGGTNSPLHF. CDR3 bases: TGTGCCAGCAGCCAAGGCGGTACCAATTCACCCCTCCACTTT.

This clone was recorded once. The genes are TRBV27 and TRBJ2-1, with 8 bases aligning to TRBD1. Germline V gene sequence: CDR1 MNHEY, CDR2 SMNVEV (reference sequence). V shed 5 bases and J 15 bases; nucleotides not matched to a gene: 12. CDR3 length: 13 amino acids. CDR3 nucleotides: TGTGCCAGCAGTAACGGACAGGGTAGGTTGCCGTTCTTC. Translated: CASSNGQGRLPFF.

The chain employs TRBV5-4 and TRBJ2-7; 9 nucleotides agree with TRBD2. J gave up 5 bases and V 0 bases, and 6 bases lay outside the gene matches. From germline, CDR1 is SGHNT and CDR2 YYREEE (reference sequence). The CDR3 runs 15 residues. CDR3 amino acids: CASSLVSGGSDEQYF. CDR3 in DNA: TGTGCCAGCAGCTTGGTTAGCGGGGGCTCGGACGAGCAGTACTTC.

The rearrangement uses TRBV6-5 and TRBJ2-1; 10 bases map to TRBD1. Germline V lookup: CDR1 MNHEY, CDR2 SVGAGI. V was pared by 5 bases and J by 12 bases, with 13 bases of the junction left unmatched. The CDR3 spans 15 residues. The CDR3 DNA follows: TGTGCCAGCAGTCCGACAGGGGGCAGGGGAAAAATGCAGTTCTTC. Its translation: CASSPTGGRGKMQFF.

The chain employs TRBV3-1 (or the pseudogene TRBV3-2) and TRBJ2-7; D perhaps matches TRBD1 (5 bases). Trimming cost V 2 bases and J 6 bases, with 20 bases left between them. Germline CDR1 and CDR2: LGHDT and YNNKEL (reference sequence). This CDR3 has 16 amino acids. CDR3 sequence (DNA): TGTGCCAGCAGCCAACACGTTACAGGAGATACGGGCGAGCAGTACTTC. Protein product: CASSQHVTGDTGEQYF.

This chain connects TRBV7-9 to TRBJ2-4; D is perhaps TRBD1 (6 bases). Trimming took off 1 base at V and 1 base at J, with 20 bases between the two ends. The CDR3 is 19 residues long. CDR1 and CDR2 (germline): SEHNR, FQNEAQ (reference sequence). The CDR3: CASSLGRIGTPEAKNIQYF. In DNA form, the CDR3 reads TGTGCCAGCAGCTTAGGACGTATCGGGACACCAGAGGCCAAAAACATTCAGTACTTC.

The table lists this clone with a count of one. The CDR3 spells CASSATTTGELFF. DNA of the CDR3: TGTGCCAGCAGCGCGACTACTACCGGGGAGCTGTTTTTT. The J gene is TRBJ2-2, the V gene TRBV7-9; weak D call: TRBD2 (5 bases). This CDR3 has 13 amino acids. Germline lookup yields CDR1 SEHNR and CDR2 FQNEAQ (reference sequence). V was shortened by 5 bases and J by 5 bases, with 9 bases between the two germline ends.

As DNA, the CDR3 is TGCGCCAGCAGCCCGGGTTACTCCTACAATGAGCAGTTCTTC. Translation: CASSPGYSYNEQFF. V and J are TRBV5-1 and TRBJ2-1, with D hard to call. Germline CDR1 SGHRS, CDR2 YFSETQ. This CDR3 comprises 14 residues. Deletions cut 4 bases from V and 0 bases from J, with 8 bases between.